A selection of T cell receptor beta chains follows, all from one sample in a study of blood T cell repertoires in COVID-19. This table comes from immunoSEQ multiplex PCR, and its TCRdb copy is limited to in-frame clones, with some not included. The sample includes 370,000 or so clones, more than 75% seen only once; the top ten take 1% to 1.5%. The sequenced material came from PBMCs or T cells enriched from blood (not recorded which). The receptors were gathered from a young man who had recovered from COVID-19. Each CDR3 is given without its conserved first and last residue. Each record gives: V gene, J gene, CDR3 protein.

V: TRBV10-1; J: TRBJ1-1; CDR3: ASRPDRGGNTEAF
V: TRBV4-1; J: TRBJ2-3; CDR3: ASSQGTDPTDTQY
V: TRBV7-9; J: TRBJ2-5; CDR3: ASSKPGQGAGETQY
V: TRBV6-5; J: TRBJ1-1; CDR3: ASSQTLQLNTEAF
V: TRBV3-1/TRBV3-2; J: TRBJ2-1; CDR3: ASSPPRGGNGEQF
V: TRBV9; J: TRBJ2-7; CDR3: ASSVTSGEKSYEQY
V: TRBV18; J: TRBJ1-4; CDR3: ASSPKGVVRNEKLF
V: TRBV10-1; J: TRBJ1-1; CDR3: ASSESWLTEAF
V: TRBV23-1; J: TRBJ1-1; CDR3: ASSPGGQNTEAF
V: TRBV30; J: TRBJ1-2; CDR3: AWSVQGGWYGYT
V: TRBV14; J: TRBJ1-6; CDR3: ASSQGSGADSPLH
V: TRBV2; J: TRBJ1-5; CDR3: ASSEVGGAGNQPQH
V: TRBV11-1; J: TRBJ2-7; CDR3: ASTPGQASYEQY
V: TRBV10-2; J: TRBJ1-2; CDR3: ASRTANYGYT